These 17 T cell receptor beta chains were all obtained from the same sample, sequenced in a study of cytomegalovirus exposure and HLA in healthy donors. PCR employed 60 Vbeta and 13 Jbeta primers. Sequencing used immunoSEQ multiplex PCR; TCRdb keeps in-frame clones, though not all of them. The table includes 120,000 to 150,000 clones, roughly 80% detected once. Sequencing was performed on PBMCs. All receptors come from a male donor in good health and CMV-seronegative.

V is TRBV7-3 and J is TRBJ2-3, with 7 bases identical to TRBD2. The CDR3 totals 14 residues. Germline trimming cut 3 bases from V and 6 bases from J; bases unmatched to any gene: 6. Germline CDR1 is SGHTA and CDR2 is FQGTGA. The CDR3 DNA is TGTGCCAGCAGCTTTTCGGGGGGAGGGGATACGCAGTATTTT. Amino acid sequence: CASSFSGGGDTQYF.

The chain joins TRBV19 to TRBJ2-6; 8 bases are a match to TRBD1. In germline, CDR1 is LNHDA, CDR2 SQIVND (reference sequence). This CDR3 is built from 16 residues. Trimming removed 5 bases from V and 1 base from J; junction bases left unmatched: 4. CDR3 residues: CASSQDRVSGANVLTF. CDR3 bases: TGTGCCAGTAGTCAGGACAGGGTGTCTGGGGCCAACGTCCTGACTTTC.

The chain couples TRBV15 to TRBJ2-7; TRBD1 is a possible D gene (5 bases). V gave up 3 bases and J gave up 4 bases, with 10 bases separating them. CDR3 length equals 13 residues. From germline, CDR1 is LNHNV and CDR2 YYDKDF (reference sequence). Written as DNA, the CDR3 is TGTGCCACCAGCAGTGAAAGGGGTTACGAGCAGTACTTC. Amino acid sequence: CATSSERGYEQYF.

The chain recombines TRBV25-1 with TRBJ1-1; D is uncertain. V lost 7 bases and J lost 1, with 7 bases in between. This CDR3 has 12 amino acids. Per germline, CDR1 MGHDK and CDR2 SYGVNS. CDR3 DNA sequence: TGTGCCAGCATTCGGGGGAACACTGAAGCTTTCTTT. Encoded protein: CASIRGNTEAFF.

The chain couples TRBV4-2 to TRBJ2-5, with 8 bases lining up with TRBD2. J was trimmed by 3 bases and V by 2 bases; bases with no gene match: 5. Germline V lookup: CDR1 LGHNA, CDR2 YNFKEQ. This CDR3 region has 15 residues. CDR3 amino acids: CASSQRAAGEETQYF. The CDR3 bases are TGTGCCAGCAGCCAACGGGCAGCGGGGGAAGAGACCCAGTACTTC.

This chain links TRBV6-1 with TRBJ2-3; D perhaps matches TRBD1 (6 bases). The CDR3 length is 14 residues. Germline CDR1 MNHNS, CDR2 SASEGT. V lost 1 base and J lost 4, with 9 bases in between. The CDR3 DNA follows: TGTGCCAGCAGTGAAGGAACAGGGCCAGATACGCAGTATTTT. The encoded protein is CASSEGTGPDTQYF.

J is TRBJ1-5 and V is TRBV7-9, with a possible D match to TRBD1 (6 bases). Deletions cut 4 bases from V and 0 bases from J, with 10 bases between. Germline loops: CDR1 SEHNR, CDR2 FQNEAQ (reference sequence). This CDR3 contains 15 residues. This chain's CDR3 is CASSYTGNSNQPQHF. CDR3 sequence (DNA): TGTGCCAGCAGCTACACAGGGAATAGCAATCAGCCCCAGCATTTT.

This chain links TRBV28 with TRBJ2-7, with 7 positions matching TRBD1. The germline V gene has CDR1 MDHEN and CDR2 SYDVKM. This CDR3 spans 12 amino acids. With 8 bases clipped from V and 5 bases from J, the junction kept 6 bases outside the gene matches. The CDR3 DNA follows: TGTGCCAGCGACGACAGGGACCACGAGCAGTACTTC. Protein sequence: CASDDRDHEQYF.

The rearrangement links TRBV7-9 to TRBJ2-6; tentatively, D is TRBD1 (5 bases). Germline CDR1 is SEHNR and CDR2 is FQNEAQ (reference sequence). There are 15 residues in the CDR3. V lost 3 bases, J lost 2 bases, and 8 bases lay in between. The CDR3 spells CASSLARAGANVLTF. Here the CDR3 DNA reads TGTGCCAGCAGCTTGGCCAGGGCTGGGGCCAACGTCCTGACTTTC.

The chain uses TRBV7-2 and TRBJ2-5, with TRBD2 as a possible D gene (6 bases). V lost 5 bases to trimming and J lost 3 bases, with 10 bases between them. CDR3 length equals 13 residues. CDR1 is SGHTA, CDR2 FQGNSA, per germline. CDR3 coding DNA: TGTGCCAGCAGCCCGGGGGTTAAAGAGACCCAGTACTTC. Encoded protein: CASSPGVKETQYF.

This sequence joins TRBV7-9 and TRBJ2-1; maybe TRBD2 (6 bases). Germline V lookup: CDR1 SEHNR, CDR2 FQNEAQ (reference sequence). Trimming removed 2 bases from V and 5 bases from J, with 10 bases in between. The CDR3 is 14 amino acids. CDR3 residues: CASSLSTSNNEQFF. The CDR3 DNA is TGTGCCAGCAGCTTATCGACTAGTAACAATGAGCAGTTCTTC.

The V call is TRBV4-3, the J call TRBJ1-2, with D hard to call. Trimming stripped 0 bases from V and 8 bases from J, with 13 bases between. Germline CDR1 is LGHNA and CDR2 is YSLEER. CDR3 length equals 14 residues. CDR3: CASSQDPGTRGYTF. The CDR3 nucleotides are TGCGCCAGCAGCCAAGATCCCGGAACCAGGGGCTACACCTTC.

The chain carries TRBV2 and TRBJ2-7; D is perhaps TRBD1 (5 bases). CDR1 is SNHLY and CDR2 is FYNNEI in the germline V gene. The CDR3 length is 14 residues. Trimming left V 4 bases short and J 0 bases short, with 10 bases between. The CDR3 DNA reads as TGTGCCAGCAGTGGATTCAGGGACTCCTACGAGCAGTACTTC. Translated, it gives CASSGFRDSYEQYF.

The rearrangement uses TRBV4-1 and TRBJ1-1, with D perhaps matching TRBD1 (5 bases). The CDR3 contains 13 residues. V gave up 1 base and J gave up 5 bases, with 8 bases separating them. Germline CDR1 is MGHRA and CDR2 is YSYEKL. DNA of the CDR3: TGCGCCAGCAGCCAAGCGGGGGTTACTGAAGCTTTCTTT. It yields the protein CASSQAGVTEAFF.

The chain has TRBV18 and TRBJ2-7; the match to TRBD1 covers 9 bases. The CDR3 consists of 14 residues. V gave up 5 bases and J gave up 2 bases; unmatched junction bases: 4. Germline values: CDR1 KGHSH, CDR2 LQKENI. CDR3 region: CASSLGQGPYEQYF. The CDR3 nucleotides are TGTGCCAGCTCATTGGGACAGGGTCCCTACGAGCAGTACTTC. Variable domain in full (rest from reference TRBV18 and TRBJ2-7): NAGVMQNPRHLVRRRGQEARLRCSPMKGHSHVYWYRQLPEEGLKFMVYLQKENIIDESGMPKERFSAEFPKEGPSILRIQQVVRGDSAAYFCASSLGQGPYEQYFGPGTRLTVT.

The genes are TRBV10-2 and TRBJ1-1; 11 nucleotides align to TRBD1. J gave up 6 bases and V 7 bases, and 10 bases lay outside the gene matches. The CDR3 runs to 15 residues. Germline values: CDR1 WSHSY, CDR2 SAAADI. The DNA of the CDR3 is TGCGCCAGCACCCAAAGGACAGGGGGCGAGGCTGAAGCTTTCTTT. Protein sequence: CASTQRTGGEAEAFF.

V gene TRBV2 combines with J gene TRBJ2-5; D is possibly TRBD1 (5 bases). The DNA end lines up better with TRBJ2-7; the J call may be wrong. Germline V gene data show CDR1 as SNHLY and CDR2 as FYNNEI. The CDR3 is made up of 14 amino acids. The DNA for the CDR3 is TGTGCCAGCAGTGAAGGGTGGGGCTCCGTCGAGCAGTACTTC. Amino acids: CASSEGWGSVEQYF.